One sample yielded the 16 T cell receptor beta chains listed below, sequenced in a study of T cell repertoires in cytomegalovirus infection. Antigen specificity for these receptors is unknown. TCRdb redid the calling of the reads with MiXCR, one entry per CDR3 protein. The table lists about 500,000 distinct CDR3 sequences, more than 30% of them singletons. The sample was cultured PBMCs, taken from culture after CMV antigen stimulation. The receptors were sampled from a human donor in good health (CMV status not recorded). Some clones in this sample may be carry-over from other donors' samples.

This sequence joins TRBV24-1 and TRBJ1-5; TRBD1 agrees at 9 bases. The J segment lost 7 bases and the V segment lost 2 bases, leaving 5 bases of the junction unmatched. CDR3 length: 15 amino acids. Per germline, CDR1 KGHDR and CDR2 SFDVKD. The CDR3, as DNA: TGTGCCACCAGTGATTCGGGGACAGGGAAACAGCCCCAGCATTTT. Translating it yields CATSDSGTGKQPQHF.

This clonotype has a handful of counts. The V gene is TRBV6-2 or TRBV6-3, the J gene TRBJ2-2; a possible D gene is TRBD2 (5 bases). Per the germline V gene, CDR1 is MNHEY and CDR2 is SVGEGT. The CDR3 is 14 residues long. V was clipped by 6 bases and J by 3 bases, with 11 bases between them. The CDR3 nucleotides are TGTGCCAGCAGCCCCCCGCGGGACACCGGGGAGCTGTTTTTT. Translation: CASSPPRDTGELFF.

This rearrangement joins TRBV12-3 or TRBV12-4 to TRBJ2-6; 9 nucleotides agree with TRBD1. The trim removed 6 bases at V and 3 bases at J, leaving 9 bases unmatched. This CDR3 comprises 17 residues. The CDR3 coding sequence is TGTGCCAGCAGCCCTACAGGGGGCCAAGATGGGGCCAACGTCCTGACTTTC. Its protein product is CASSPTGGQDGANVLTF.

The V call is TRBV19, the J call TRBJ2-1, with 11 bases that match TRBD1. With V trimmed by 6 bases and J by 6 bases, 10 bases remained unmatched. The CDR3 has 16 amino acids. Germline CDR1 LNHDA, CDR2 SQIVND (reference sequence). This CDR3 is CASRYLDRGRSNEQFF. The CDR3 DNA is TGTGCCAGTAGATATCTGGACAGGGGGCGAAGCAATGAGCAGTTCTTC.

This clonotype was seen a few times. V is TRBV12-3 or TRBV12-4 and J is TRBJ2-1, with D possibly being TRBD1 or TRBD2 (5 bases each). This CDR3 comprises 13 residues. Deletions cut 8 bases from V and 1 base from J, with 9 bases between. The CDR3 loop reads CASGTGSYNEQFF. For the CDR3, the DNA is TGTGCCAGCGGGACCGGTTCCTACAATGAGCAGTTCTTC.

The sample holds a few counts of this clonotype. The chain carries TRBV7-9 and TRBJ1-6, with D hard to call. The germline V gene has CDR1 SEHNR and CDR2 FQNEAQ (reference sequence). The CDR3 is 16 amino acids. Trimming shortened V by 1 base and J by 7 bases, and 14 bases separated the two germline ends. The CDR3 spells CASSLDAPRLNSPLHF. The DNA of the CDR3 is TGTGCCAGCAGCTTAGATGCGCCGAGACTAAATTCACCCCTCCACTTT.

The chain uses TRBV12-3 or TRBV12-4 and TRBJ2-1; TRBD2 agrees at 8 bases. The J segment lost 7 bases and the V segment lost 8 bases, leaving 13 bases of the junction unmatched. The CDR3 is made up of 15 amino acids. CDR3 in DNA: TGTGCCAGCCTTATGACGGGGGGGACGGGAAATGAGCAGTTCTTC. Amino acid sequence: CASLMTGGTGNEQFF.

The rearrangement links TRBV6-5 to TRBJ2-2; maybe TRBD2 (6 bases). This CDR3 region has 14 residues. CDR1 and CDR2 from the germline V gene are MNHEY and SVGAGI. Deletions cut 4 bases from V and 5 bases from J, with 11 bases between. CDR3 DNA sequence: TGTGCCAGCAGTTTGACTAGAAGTACCGGGGAGCTGTTTTTT. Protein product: CASSLTRSTGELFF.

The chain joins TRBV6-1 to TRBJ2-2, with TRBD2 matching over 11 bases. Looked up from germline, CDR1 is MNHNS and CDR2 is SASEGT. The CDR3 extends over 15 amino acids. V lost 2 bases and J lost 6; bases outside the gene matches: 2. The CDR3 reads CASSEQLAGAGELFF. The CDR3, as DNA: TGTGCCAGCAGTGAACAACTAGCGGGAGCCGGGGAGCTGTTTTTT.

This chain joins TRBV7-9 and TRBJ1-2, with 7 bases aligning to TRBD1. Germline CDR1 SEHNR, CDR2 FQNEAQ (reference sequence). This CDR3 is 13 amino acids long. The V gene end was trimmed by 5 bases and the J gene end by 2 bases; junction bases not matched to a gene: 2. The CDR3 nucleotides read TGTGCCAGCAGCCGGGGACAGAACTATGGCTACACCTTC. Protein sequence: CASSRGQNYGYTF.

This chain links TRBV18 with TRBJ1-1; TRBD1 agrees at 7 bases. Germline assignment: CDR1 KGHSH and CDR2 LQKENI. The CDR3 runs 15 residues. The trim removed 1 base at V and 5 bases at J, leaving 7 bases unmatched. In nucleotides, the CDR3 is TGTGCCAGCTCACCACGGGACAGTAAGATGACTGAAGCTTTCTTT. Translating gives CASSPRDSKMTEAFF.

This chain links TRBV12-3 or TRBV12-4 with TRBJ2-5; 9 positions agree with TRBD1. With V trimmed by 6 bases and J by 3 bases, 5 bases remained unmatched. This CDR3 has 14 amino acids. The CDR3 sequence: CASRRDRAKETQYF. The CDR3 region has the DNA TGTGCCAGCAGACGGGACAGGGCCAAAGAGACCCAGTACTTC.

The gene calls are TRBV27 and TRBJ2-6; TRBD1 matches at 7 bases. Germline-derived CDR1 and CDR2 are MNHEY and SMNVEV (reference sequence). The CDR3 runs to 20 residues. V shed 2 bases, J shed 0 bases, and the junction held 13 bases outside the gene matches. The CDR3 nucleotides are TGTGCCAGCAGTTTAAGGGGGCCGCGACAGGGTCCCTCTGGGGCCAACGTCCTGACTTTC. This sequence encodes CASSLRGPRQGPSGANVLTF.

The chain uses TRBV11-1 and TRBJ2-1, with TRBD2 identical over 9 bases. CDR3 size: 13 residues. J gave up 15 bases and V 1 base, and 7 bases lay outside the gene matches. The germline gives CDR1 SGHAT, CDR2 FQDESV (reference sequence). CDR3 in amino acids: CASSLEGTSPLFF. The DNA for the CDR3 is TGTGCCAGCAGCTTAGAGGGGACTAGCCCCCTGTTCTTC.

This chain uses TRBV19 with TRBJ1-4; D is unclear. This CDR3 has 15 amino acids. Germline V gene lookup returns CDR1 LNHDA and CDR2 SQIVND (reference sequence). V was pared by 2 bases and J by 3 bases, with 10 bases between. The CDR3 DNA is TGTGCCAGTAGTATAAGGGCAGGTCCTAATGAAAAACTGTTTTTT. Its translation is CASSIRAGPNEKLFF.

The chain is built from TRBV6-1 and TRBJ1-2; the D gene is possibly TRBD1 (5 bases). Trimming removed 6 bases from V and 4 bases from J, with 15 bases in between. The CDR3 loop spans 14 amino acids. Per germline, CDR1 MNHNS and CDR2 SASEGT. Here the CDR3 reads CASRSDKGSYGYTF. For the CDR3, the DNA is TGTGCCAGCAGATCGGACAAAGGGAGCTATGGCTACACCTTC.